This is a list of T cell receptor beta chains from one sample in a study of CD8 T cells in Susac syndrome. One entry per CDR3 protein, called by TCRdb with MiXCR from the immunoSEQ multiplex PCR reads. The sample carries fewer than 250,000 distinct CDR3 sequences, about 93% recorded once. Material for sequencing was CD8+ T cells from PBMCs. Source of these receptors: a human donor with multiple sclerosis. Both conserved end residues are part of each CDR3. Fields, in order: clone size, CDR3 length, D gene, V gene, J gene, CDR3 protein, CDR3 DNA. The D gene is left open where the match is weak. Clone size, where shown, is once, few, many, or a class for clones that have expanded.

>.|16|TRBD2|TRBV29-1|TRBJ2-1
CSVEWGTSGRAFEQFF
TGCAGCGTTGAATGGGGGACTAGCGGGAGGGCCTTTGAGCAGTTCTTC
>.|14|.|TRBV7-9|TRBJ1-2
CASSLAQTGYGYTF
TGTGCCAGCAGCTTAGCGCAGACGGGCTATGGCTACACCTTC
>few|12|TRBD2|TRBV19|TRBJ2-7
CASGTSGYEQYF
TGTGCCAGCGGGACTAGCGGTTACGAGCAGTACTTC
>.|16|TRBD2|TRBV6-6|TRBJ2-3
CASSYWPAGVSDTQYF
TGTGCCAGCAGTTATTGGCCAGCGGGAGTCTCAGATACGCAGTATTTT
>.|13|.|TRBV7-2|TRBJ2-3
CASSPGPLSTQYF
TGTGCCAGCAGCCCCGGGCCCTTAAGTACGCAGTATTTT
>.|13|.|TRBV12-3/TRBV12-4|TRBJ2-1
CASSPGVYNEQFF
TGTGCCAGCAGCCCGGGGGTCTACAATGAGCAGTTCTTC
>.|15|TRBD2|TRBV15|TRBJ2-1
CATRNAGAWDNEQFF
TGTGCCACCCGGAACGCGGGAGCGTGGGACAATGAGCAGTTCTTC
>.|15|TRBD1|TRBV9|TRBJ2-1
CASSSWDSSYNEQFF
TGTGCCAGCAGCTCCTGGGACAGCTCCTACAATGAGCAGTTCTTC
>.|11|.|TRBV7-9|TRBJ2-7
CASSGVGEQYF
TGTGCCAGCAGCGGGGTCGGGGAGCAGTACTTC
>.|15|.|TRBV19|TRBJ1-1
CASSTADRRNTEAFF
TGTGCCAGTAGTACCGCCGACAGGCGGAACACTGAAGCTTTCTTT
>.|18|TRBD2|TRBV20-1|TRBJ2-3
CSAELYGTSGEPPDTQYF
TGCAGTGCTGAGCTATATGGGACTAGCGGGGAGCCCCCAGATACGCAGTATTTT
>.|16|.|TRBV4-1|TRBJ2-1
CASSQVADLLWNEQFF
TGCGCCAGCAGCCAAGTGGCCGATCTCCTGTGGAATGAGCAGTTCTTC
>.|14|.|TRBV4-2|TRBJ2-1
CASSQEGGTVEQFF
TGTGCCAGCAGCCAAGAGGGCGGGACGGTTGAGCAGTTCTTC
>.|17|TRBD1|TRBV30|TRBJ2-3
CAWSDLGQGIDPDTQYF
TGTGCCTGGAGTGACCTCGGACAGGGTATCGACCCAGATACGCAGTATTTT
>.|14|.|TRBV6-6|TRBJ1-1
CASSYGQGRTEAFF
TGTGCCAGCAGTTACGGGCAGGGGAGGACTGAAGCTTTCTTT